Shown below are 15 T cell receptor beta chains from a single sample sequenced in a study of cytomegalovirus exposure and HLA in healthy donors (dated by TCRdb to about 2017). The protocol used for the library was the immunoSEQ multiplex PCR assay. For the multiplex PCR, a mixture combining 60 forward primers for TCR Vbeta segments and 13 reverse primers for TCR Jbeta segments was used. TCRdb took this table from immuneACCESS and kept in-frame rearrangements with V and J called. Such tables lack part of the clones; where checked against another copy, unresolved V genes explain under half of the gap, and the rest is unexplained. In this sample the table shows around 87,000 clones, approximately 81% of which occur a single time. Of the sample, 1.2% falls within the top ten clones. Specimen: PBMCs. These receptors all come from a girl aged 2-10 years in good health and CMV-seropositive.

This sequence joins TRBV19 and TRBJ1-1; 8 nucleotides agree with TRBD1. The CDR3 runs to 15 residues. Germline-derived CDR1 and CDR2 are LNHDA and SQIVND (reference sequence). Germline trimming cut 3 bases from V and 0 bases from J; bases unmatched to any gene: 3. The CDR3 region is CASSMGQALNTEAFF. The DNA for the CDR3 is TGTGCCAGTAGTATGGGACAGGCTTTGAACACTGAAGCTTTCTTT.

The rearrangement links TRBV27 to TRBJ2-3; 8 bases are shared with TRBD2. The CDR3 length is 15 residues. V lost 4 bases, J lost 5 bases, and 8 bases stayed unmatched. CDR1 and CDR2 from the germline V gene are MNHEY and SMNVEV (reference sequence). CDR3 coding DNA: TGTGCCAGCAGTTCAGCGGGAGCCGATGAAGATACGCAGTATTTT. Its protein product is CASSSAGADEDTQYF.

The chain's CDR3 is CASSPGGTRPQETQYF. CDR3 bases: TGTGCCAGCAGCCCCGGGGGGACCCGGCCCCAAGAGACCCAGTACTTC. The chain recombines TRBV5-4 with TRBJ2-5, with 7 bases fitting TRBD2. CDR1 and CDR2 from the germline V gene are SGHNT and YYREEE (reference sequence). This CDR3 comprises 16 residues. J gave up 1 base and V 4 bases, and 10 bases lay outside the gene matches.

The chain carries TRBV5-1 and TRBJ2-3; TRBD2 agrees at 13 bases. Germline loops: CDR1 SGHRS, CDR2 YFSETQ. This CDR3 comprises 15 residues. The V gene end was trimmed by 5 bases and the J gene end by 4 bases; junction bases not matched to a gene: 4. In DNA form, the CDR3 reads TGCGCCAGCAGACAAGGACTAGCGGGAGCAGATACGCAGTATTTT. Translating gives CASRQGLAGADTQYF.

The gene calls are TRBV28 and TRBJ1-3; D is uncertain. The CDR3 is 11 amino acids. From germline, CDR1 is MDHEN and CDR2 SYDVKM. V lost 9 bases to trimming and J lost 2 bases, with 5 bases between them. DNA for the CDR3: TGTGCCAGTACTACTGGAAACACCATATATTTT. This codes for CASTTGNTIYF.

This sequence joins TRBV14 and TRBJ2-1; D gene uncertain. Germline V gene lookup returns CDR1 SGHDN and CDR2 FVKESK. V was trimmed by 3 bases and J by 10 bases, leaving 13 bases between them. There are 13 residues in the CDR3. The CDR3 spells CASSHNPWQEQFF. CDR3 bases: TGTGCCAGCAGCCATAATCCCTGGCAGGAGCAGTTCTTC.

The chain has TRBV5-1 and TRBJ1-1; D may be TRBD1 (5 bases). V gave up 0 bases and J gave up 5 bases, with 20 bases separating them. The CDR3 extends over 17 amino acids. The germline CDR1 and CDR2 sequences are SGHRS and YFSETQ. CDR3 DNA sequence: TGCGCCAGCAGCTTGGGGGTGCTTCAGGGCGCCCGTACTGAAGCTTTCTTT. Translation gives CASSLGVLQGARTEAFF.

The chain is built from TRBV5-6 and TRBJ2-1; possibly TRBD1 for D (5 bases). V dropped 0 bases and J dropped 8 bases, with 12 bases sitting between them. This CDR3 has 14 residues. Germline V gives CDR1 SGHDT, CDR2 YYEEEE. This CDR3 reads CASSLAARADEQFF. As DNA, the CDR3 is TGTGCCAGCAGCTTGGCCGCCAGGGCGGATGAGCAGTTCTTC.

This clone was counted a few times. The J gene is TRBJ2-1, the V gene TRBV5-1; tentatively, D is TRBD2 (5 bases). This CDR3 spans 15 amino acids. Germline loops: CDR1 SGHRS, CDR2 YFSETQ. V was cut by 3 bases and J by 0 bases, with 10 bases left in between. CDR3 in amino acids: CASSSSGVSYNEQFF. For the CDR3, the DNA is TGCGCCAGCAGCTCGAGCGGAGTCTCCTACAATGAGCAGTTCTTC.

CDR3 sequence reads: CASSLALGQTNYGYTF. The CDR3 DNA reads TGCGCCAGCAGCTTGGCCCTCGGACAGACTAACTATGGCTACACCTTC. The V call is TRBV5-1, the J call TRBJ1-2; possibly TRBD1 for D (6 bases). The CDR3 is 16 amino acids. V was pared by 0 bases and J by 0 bases, with 12 bases between. In germline, CDR1 is SGHRS, CDR2 YFSETQ.

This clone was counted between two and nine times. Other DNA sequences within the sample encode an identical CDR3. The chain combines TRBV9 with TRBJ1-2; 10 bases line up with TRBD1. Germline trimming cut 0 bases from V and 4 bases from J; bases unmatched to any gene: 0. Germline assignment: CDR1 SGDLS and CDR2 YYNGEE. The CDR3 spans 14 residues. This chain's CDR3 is CASSVGTGGYGYTF. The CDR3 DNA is TGTGCCAGCAGCGTAGGGACAGGGGGCTATGGCTACACCTTC.

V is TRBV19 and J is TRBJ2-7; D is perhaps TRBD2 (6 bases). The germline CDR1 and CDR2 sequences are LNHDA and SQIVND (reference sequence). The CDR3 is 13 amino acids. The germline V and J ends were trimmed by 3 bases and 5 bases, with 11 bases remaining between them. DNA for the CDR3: TGTGCCAGTAGTATTGCGGGGATCCACGAGCAGTACTTC. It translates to CASSIAGIHEQYF. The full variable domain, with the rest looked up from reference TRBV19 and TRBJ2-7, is DGGITQSPKYLFRKEGQNVTLSCEQNLNHDAMYWYRQDPGQGLRLIYYSQIVNDFQKGDIAEGYSVSREKKESFPLTVTSAQKNPTAFYLCASSIAGIHEQYFGPGTRLTVT.

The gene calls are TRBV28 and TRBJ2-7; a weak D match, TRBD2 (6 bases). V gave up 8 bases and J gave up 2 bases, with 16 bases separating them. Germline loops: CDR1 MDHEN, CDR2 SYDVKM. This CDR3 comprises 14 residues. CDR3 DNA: TGTGCCAGCGGAGAGCGGGCCCAGGCCTACGAGCAGTACTTC. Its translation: CASGERAQAYEQYF.

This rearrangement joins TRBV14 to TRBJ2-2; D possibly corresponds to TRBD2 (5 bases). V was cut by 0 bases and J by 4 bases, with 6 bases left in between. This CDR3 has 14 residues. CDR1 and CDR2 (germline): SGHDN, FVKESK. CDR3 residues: CASSQDAGTGELFF. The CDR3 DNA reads TGTGCCAGCAGCCAAGATGCGGGCACCGGGGAGCTGTTTTTT.

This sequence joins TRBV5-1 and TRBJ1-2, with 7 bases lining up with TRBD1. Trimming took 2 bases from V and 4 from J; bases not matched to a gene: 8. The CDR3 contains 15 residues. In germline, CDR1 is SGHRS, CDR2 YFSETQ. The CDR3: CASSFGVRGFYGYTF. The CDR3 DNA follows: TGCGCCAGCAGCTTTGGTGTCAGGGGGTTCTATGGCTACACCTTC.